This TCR beta chain was sequenced for a study of cytomegalovirus exposure and HLA in healthy donors. Study observations and caveats: It was approximately 150 TCR beta chains that were listed as cytomegalovirus-associated. TCR clusters originating in the first cohort tended to co-occur in the approximately 120 validation repertoires, according to a later analysis.

Worth noting for this clone: Its antigen is still unknown.

Assay: immunoSEQ multiplex PCR; the TCRdb copy retains only in-frame clones and omits some. The data contain 150,000 to 200,000 clones, approximately 90% of them seen just once; the ten biggest clones take up 2.5% to 3%. Germline assignment: CDR1 SGHRS and CDR2 YFSETQ. Trimming left V 4 bases short and J 0 bases short, with 10 bases between. The CDR3 covers 15 residues. Donors were drawn from the roughly 120-subject validation cohort, separate from the approximately 680-subject first cohort. This receptor was obtained from a man between 18 and 35 years old in good health and CMV-seronegative. The chain links TRBV5-1 to TRBJ1-4, with unresolved D. Sequencing input: PBMCs. The CDR3 DNA is TGCGCCAGCAGCGTCTCGGGGTCAACTAATGAAAAACTGTTTTTT. Protein: CASSVSGSTNEKLFF.